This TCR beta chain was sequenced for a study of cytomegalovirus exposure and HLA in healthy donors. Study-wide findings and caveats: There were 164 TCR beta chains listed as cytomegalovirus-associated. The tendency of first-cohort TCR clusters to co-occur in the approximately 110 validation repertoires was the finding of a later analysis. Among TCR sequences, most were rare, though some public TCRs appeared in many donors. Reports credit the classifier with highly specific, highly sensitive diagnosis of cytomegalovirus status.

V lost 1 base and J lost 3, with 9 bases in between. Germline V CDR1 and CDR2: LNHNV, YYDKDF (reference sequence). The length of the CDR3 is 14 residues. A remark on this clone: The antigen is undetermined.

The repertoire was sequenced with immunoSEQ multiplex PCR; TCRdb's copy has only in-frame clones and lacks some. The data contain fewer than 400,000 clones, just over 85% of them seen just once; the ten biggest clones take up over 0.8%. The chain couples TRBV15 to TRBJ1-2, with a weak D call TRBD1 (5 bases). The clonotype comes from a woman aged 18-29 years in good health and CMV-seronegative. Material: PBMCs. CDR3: CATSRGRDYYGYTF. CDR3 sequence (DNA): TGTGCCACCAGCAGAGGCAGGGATTACTATGGCTACACCTTC. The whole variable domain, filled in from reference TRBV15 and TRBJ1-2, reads DAMVIQNPRYQVTQFGKPVTLSCSQTLNHNVMYWYQQKSSQAPKLLFHYYDKDFNNEADTPDNFQSRRPNTSFCFLDIRSPGLGDTAMYLCATSRGRDYYGYTFGSGTRLTVV.